This TCR beta chain was sequenced in a study of blood T cell repertoires in COVID-19. Study summary: Researchers got acute and convalescent COVID-19 samples from the United States, Italy and Spain.

CDR3 length: 15 residues. Germline V gene lookup returns CDR1 SGHNT and CDR2 YYREEE (reference sequence). V gave up 4 bases and J gave up 1 base, with 12 bases separating them. Authors' analysis steps: Amplified reference gene primers provided the basis for estimating nucleated cell counts. Here immunoSEQ multiplex PCR was the method, and the copy in TCRdb shows in-frame clones only, minus some. The V and J calls and clone size were taken over from that table, and D and trimming were inferred from the DNA. Counted here are approximately 31,000 clones, about 91% occurring once; the ten biggest clones make up around 9.6%.

Specimen: peripheral blood. The chain has TRBV5-4 and TRBJ1-3, with D perhaps matching TRBD1 (5 bases). The clonotype comes from a human donor with active COVID-19. The donor label of this sample is uncertain. The DNA for the CDR3 is TGTGCCAGCAGCGCATGGGGGGGATCTGGAAACACCATATATTTT. This gives the protein CASSAWGGSGNTIYF.